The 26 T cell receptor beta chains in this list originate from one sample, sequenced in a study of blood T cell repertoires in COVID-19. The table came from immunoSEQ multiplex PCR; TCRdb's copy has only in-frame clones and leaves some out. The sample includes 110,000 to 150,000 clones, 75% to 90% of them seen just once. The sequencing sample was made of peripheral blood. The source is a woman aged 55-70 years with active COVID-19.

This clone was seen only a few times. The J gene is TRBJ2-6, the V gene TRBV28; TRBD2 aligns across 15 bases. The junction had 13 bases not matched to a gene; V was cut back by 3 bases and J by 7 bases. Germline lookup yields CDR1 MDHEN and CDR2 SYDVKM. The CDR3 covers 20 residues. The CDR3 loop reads CASSFPYQGLAGGEANVLTF. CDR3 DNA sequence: TGTGCCAGCAGTTTCCCCTATCAGGGACTAGCGGGAGGTGAAGCCAACGTCCTGACTTTC.

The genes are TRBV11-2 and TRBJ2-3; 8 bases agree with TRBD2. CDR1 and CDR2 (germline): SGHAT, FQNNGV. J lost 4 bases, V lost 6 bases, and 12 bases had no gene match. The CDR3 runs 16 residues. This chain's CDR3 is CASRSISGKDADTQYF. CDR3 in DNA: TGTGCCAGCAGATCGATTAGCGGGAAAGATGCAGATACGCAGTATTTT.

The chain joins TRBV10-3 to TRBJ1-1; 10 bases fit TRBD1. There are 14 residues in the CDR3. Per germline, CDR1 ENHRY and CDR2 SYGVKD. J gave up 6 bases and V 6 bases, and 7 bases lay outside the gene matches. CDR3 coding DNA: TGTGCCATCAGCCGGGGGACAGGGGCCCCTGAAGCTTTCTTT. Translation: CAISRGTGAPEAFF.

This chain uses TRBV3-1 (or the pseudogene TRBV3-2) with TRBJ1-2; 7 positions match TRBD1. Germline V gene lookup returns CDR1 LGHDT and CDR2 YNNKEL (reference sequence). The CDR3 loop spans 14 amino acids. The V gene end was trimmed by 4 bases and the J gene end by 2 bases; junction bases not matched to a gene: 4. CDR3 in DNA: TGTGCCAGCAGCCCCACAGGGGCCAACTATGGCTACACCTTC. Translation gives CASSPTGANYGYTF.

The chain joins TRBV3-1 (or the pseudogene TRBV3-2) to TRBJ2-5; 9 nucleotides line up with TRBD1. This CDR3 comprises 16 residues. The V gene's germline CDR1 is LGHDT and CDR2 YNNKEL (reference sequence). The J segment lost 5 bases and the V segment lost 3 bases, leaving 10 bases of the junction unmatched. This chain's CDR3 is CASSQKLGTGRETQYF. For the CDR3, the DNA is TGTGCCAGCAGCCAGAAACTCGGGACAGGGAGGGAGACCCAGTACTTC.

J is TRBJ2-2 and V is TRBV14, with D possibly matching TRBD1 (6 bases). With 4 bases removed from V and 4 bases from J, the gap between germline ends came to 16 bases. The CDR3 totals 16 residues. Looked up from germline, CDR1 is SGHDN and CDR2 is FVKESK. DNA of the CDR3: TGTGCCAGCAGCCCGTTGGACAGACGAGTCACCGGGGAGCTGTTTTTT. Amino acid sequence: CASSPLDRRVTGELFF.

The CDR3 region has the DNA TGTGCCAGCAGCCAAGATAAACAGAGCTCCTCTGGGGCCAACGTCCTGACTTTC. Translating gives CASSQDKQSSSGANVLTF. The chain links TRBV4-2 to TRBJ2-6; D unresolved. This CDR3 has 18 amino acids. V was clipped by 0 bases and J by 0 bases, with 12 bases between them. The germline V gene has CDR1 LGHNA and CDR2 YNFKEQ.

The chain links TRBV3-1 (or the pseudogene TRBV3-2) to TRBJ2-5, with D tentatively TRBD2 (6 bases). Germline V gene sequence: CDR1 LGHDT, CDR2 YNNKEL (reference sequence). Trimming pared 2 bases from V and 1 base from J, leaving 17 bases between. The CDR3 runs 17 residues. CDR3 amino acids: CASSQRPLRGPQETQYF. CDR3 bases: TGTGCCAGCAGCCAAAGACCCCTGCGGGGTCCCCAAGAGACCCAGTACTTC.

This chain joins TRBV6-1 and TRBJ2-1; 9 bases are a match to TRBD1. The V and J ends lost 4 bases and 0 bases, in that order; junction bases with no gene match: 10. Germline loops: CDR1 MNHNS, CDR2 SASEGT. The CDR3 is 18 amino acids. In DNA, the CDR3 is TGTGCCAGCAGTGGCAAAACAGGGGGCTCTAGCTCCTACAATGAGCAGTTCTTC. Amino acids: CASSGKTGGSSSYNEQFF.

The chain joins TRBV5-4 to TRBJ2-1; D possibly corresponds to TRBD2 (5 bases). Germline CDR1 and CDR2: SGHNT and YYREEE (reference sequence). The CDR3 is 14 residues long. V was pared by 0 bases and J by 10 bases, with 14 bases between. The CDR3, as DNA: TGTGCCAGCAGCTTGGGGACTCGAACCTACGAGCAGTTCTTC. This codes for CASSLGTRTYEQFF.

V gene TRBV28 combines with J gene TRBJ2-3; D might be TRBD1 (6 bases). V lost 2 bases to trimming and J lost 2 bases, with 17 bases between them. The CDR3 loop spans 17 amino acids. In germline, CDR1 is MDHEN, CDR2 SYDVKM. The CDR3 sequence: CASSLKGVLFDTDTQYF. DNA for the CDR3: TGTGCCAGCAGTTTAAAGGGGGTCCTCTTTGACACAGATACGCAGTATTTT.

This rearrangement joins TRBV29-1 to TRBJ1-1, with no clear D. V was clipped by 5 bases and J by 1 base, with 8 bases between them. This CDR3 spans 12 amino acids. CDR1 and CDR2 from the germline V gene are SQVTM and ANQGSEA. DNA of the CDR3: TGCAGCGTTCGTTACAGGAACACTGAAGCTTTCTTT. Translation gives CSVRYRNTEAFF.

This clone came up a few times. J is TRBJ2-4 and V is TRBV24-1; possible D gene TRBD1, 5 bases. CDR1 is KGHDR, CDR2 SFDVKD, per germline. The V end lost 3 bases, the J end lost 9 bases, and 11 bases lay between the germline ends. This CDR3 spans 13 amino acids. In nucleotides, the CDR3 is TGTGCCACCAGTGATGGGGCCGGTGGCATTCAGTACTTC. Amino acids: CATSDGAGGIQYF.

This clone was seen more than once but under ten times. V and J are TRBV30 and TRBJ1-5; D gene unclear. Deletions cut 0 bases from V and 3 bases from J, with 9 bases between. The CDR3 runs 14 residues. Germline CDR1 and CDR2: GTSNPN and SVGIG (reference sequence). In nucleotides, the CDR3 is TGTGCCTGGAGTGTACGAGGTTACAATCAGCCCCAGCATTTT. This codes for CAWSVRGYNQPQHF.

CDR3 region: CASSPGRNEQFF. The CDR3 DNA sequence: TGTGCCAGCAGTCCGGGGAGGAATGAGCAGTTCTTC. The J gene is TRBJ2-1, the V gene TRBV12-3 or TRBV12-4, with a weak D call TRBD2 (6 bases). V lost 5 bases and J 7 bases, leaving 9 bases between the germline ends. The CDR3 runs to 12 residues.

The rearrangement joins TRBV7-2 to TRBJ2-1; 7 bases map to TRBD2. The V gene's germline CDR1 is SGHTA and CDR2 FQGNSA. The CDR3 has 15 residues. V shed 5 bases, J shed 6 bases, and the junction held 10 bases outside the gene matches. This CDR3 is CASSPRGSGPNEQFF. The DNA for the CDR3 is TGTGCCAGCAGCCCCCGGGGTAGCGGGCCCAATGAGCAGTTCTTC.

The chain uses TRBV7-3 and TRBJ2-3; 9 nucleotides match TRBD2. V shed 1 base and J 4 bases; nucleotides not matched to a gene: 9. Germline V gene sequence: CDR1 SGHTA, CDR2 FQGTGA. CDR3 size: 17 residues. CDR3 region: CASSLIGGGRAADTQYF. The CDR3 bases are TGTGCCAGCAGCTTAATCGGCGGCGGGAGGGCAGCAGATACGCAGTATTTT.

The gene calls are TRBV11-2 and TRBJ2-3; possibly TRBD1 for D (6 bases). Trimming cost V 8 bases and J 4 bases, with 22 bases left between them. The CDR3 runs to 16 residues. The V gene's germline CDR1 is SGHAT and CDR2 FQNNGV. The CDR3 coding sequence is TGTGCCAGCTTGTCTGTCGGACAGTCTGAGCCAGATACGCAGTATTTT. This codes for CASLSVGQSEPDTQYF.

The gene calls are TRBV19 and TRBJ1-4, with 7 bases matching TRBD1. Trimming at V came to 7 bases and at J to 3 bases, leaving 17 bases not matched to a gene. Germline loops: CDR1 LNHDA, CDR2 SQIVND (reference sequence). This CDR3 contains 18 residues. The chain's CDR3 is CASTPEGATLTSNEKLFF. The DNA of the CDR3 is TGTGCCAGTACCCCTGAGGGGGCCACATTAACATCTAATGAAAAACTGTTTTTT.

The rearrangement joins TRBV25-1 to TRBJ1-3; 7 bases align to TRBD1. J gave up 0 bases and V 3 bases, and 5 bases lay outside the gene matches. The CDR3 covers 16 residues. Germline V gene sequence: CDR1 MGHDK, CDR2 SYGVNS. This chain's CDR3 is CASSDGGQISGNTIYF. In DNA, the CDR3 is TGTGCCAGCAGTGATGGGGGACAGATCTCTGGAAACACCATATATTTT. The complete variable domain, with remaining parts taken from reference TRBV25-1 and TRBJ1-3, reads EADIYQTPRYLVIGTGKKITLECSQTMGHDKMYWYQQDPGMELHLIHYSYGVNSTEKGDLSSESTVSRIRTEHFPLTLESARPSHTSQYLCASSDGGQISGNTIYFGEGSWLTVV.

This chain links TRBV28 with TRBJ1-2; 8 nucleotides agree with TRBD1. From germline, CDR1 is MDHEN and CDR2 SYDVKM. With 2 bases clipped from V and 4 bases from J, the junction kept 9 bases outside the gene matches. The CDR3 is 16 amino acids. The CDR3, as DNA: TGTGCCAGCAGTTTACCAGGGGGCTTGTCCGGCTATGGCTACACCTTC. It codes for CASSLPGGLSGYGYTF.

The CDR3 DNA follows: TGTGCCAGCAGCCCCGCCCTGGTCGGTCAGACCCAGTACTTC. Translating gives CASSPALVGQTQYF. This chain uses TRBV7-7 with TRBJ2-5; D is undetermined. The CDR3 extends over 14 amino acids. Germline loops: CDR1 SSHAT, CDR2 FNYEAQ (reference sequence). V gave up 5 bases and J gave up 6 bases, with 16 bases separating them.

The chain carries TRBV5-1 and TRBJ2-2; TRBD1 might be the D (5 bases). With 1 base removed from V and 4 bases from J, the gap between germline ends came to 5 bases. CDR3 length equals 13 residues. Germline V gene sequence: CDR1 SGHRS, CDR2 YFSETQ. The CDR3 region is CASSLQGTGELFF. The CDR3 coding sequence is TGCGCCAGCAGCTTGCAGGGCACCGGGGAGCTGTTTTTT.

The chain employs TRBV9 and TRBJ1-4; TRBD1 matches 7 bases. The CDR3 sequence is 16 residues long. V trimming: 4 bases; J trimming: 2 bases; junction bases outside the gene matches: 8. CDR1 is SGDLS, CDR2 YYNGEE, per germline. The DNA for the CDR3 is TGTGCCAGCAGCCAGGGGCAGGGGGTGACTAATGAAAAACTGTTTTTT. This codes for CASSQGQGVTNEKLFF.

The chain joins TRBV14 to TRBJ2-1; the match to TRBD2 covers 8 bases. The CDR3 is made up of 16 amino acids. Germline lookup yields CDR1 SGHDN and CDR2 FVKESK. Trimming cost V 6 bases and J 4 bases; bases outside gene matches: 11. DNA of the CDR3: TGTGCCAGCAGTCGCGTATATGGCGGGGGGTACAATGAGCAGTTCTTC. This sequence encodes CASSRVYGGGYNEQFF.

DNA for the CDR3: TGTGCCAGCATCTCAGGTGCGCGATTGGGAGCTTTCTTT. Amino acid sequence: CASISGARLGAFF. The chain uses TRBV28 and TRBJ1-1; no clear D. The V end was cut by 7 bases, the J end by 10 bases, with 19 bases between. The CDR3 covers 13 residues. Germline V CDR1 and CDR2: MDHEN, SYDVKM.